This TCR beta chain was profiled in a study of PD-1 blockade in classical Hodgkin lymphoma. The repertoire was sequenced with immunoSEQ multiplex PCR; TCRdb's copy has only in-frame clones and lacks some. The repertoire includes 30,000 to 50,000 clones, 77% of them detected once, and approximately 9.4% sits in the top ten. To note about this clone: The antigen is unknown.

Trimming cost V 6 bases and J 5 bases; bases outside gene matches: 7. CDR3 length: 14 residues. Germline V lookup: CDR1 LNHDA, CDR2 SQIVND (reference sequence). Time point specified: cycle 4 day 1 (C4D1), after more than five weeks of nivolumab. Exposure to brentuximab vedotin varied, and each patient had relapsed following autologous stem cell transplantation. Broader study findings: Significantly greater TCR diversity emerged by C4D1 in CD4+ cells but not CD8+ cells.

The chain couples TRBV19 to TRBJ1-1; 9 nucleotides agree with TRBD1. The TCR sequence derives from a human donor with classical Hodgkin lymphoma. The material was peripheral blood mononuclear cells (PBMCs), obtained before the fourth cycle of nivolumab. The CDR3 sequence is CASRRQGEATEAFF. CDR3 DNA: TGTGCCAGTAGACGACAGGGGGAAGCGACTGAAGCTTTCTTT. Together with reference TRBV19 and TRBJ1-1, the CDR3 gives the full variable domain: DGGITQSPKYLFRKEGQNVTLSCEQNLNHDAMYWYRQDPGQGLRLIYYSQIVNDFQKGDIAEGYSVSREKKESFPLTVTSAQKNPTAFYLCASRRQGEATEAFFGQGTRLTVV.